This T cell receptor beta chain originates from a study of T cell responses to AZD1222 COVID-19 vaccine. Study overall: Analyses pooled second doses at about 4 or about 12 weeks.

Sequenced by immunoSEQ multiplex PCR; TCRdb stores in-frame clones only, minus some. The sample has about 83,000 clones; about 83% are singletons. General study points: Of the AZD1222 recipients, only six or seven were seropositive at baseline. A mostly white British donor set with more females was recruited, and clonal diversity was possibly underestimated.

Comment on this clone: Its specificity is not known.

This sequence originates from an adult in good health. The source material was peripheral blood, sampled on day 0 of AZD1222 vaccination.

CDR3 coding DNA: TGTGCCAGCAGCCAAAGGACAGGGGCGGATACGCAGTATTTT. This translates into CASSQRTGADTQYF. V and J are TRBV5-4 and TRBJ2-3, with 9 bases that match TRBD1. Looked up from germline, CDR1 is SGHNT and CDR2 is YYREEE (reference sequence). This CDR3 is 14 amino acids long. The V gene end was trimmed by 4 bases and the J gene end by 6 bases; junction bases not matched to a gene: 6.